A selection of T cell receptor beta chains follows, all from one sample in a study of blood T cell repertoires in COVID-19. Method: immunoSEQ multiplex PCR; TCRdb's copy keeps in-frame clones and lacks some. Here the sample spans 100,000 to 150,000 clones, around 88% being singletons. Sequencing was carried out using peripheral blood. These receptors all stem from a man aged 45-60 years with active or convalescent COVID-19. The CDR3 runs from the conserved cysteine through the conserved F or W. A row's size may be missing; if present it is once, few, many or a size class.

V gene	clone size	CDR3 protein
TRBV5-6	NA	CASSLGTNYGYTF
TRBV19	NA	CASSPGNRGEKLFF
TRBV5-4	NA	CASSLIGGDGYTF
TRBV29-1	NA	CSVDNYRGQDQETQYF
TRBV6-2/TRBV6-3	NA	CASSYPRTSGGAGANVLTF
TRBV15	NA	CATSRVQDRAREKLFF
TRBV24-1	NA	CATSDPDSYGYTF
TRBV5-1	NA	CASSFRDRGYEQYF
TRBV6-5	few	CASTRTVKKSYEQYF
TRBV18	NA	CASSRSGTGGETQYF
TRBV3-1/TRBV3-2	once	CASSQDWRRGRYNEQFF
TRBV7-2	NA	CASSLNGDRLVGEQYF
TRBV19	NA	CASSIRAVATNEKLFF
TRBV24-1	NA	CATSLAGGQVGTDTQYF
TRBV2	NA	CASSVSRQTGNQPQHF
TRBV6-2/TRBV6-3	NA	CASSYVGGGYNEQFF
TRBV19	NA	CASSPDRVEETQYF
TRBV6-5	NA	CASSSPGYGYTF
TRBV2	NA	CASSEDAVPNTGELFF
TRBV5-5	NA	CASSLLDLFSYEQYF
TRBV27	NA	CASLAREGVEAFF
TRBV29-1	NA	CSVEGGNGDEQFF
TRBV6-1	NA	CASSEAAGQGSNEQFF
TRBV5-1	NA	CASSFSSGSNTGELFF
TRBV28	NA	CASSSPSGRDLAGELFF
TRBV11-2	NA	CASSLPFRTDTQYF
TRBV25-1	NA	CASRATGGYEQYF
TRBV5-6	NA	CASSLGETGGKLFF
TRBV10-3	NA	CAISKTGPEQPQHF
TRBV21-1	NA	CASSEKSGGAVDTQYF
TRBV3-1/TRBV3-2	NA	CASSQDKINRALNTGELFF
TRBV6-5	NA	CASSYRGQGSYEQYF
TRBV2	NA	CASQRGMAGTEAFF
TRBV5-5	NA	CASSYGGSQETQYF
TRBV5-1	NA	CASQNNRGENGELFF
TRBV5-6	NA	CASSLETELYSGNTIYF
TRBV2	NA	CASSPRDRIFYEQYF
TRBV15	NA	CATSTESNNSPLHF